This TCR beta chain was recorded in a study of T cell responses to AZD1222 COVID-19 vaccine (dated by TCRdb to the early 2020s). About the full investigation: AZD1222 recipients whose second dose came at about 4 weeks and those whose second dose came at about 12 weeks were combined into one group, since spike-specific TCR depth and breadth did not differ between the two schedules. TCR sequencing was performed for about 240 trial participants, of whom around 200 were given two doses of AZD1222 and approximately 26 were given two doses of MenACWY control vaccine. Enrollment into the trials was organized by age into subgroups of 18-55, 56-69 and 70-plus years, and those subgroups contained around 150, 28 and 57 TCR-sequenced participants, respectively. Results the study describes overall, beyond this receptor: A significant rise in spike-specific TCR breadth and depth was observed after two AZD1222 doses relative to day 0 and relative to MenACWY recipients. Conclusions about previously exposed vaccinees are limited, since just five to seven AZD1222 recipients were seropositive for SARS-CoV-2 at baseline. The 56-69-year group was small, and its depth increase did not reach significance, likely because of low power. Nearly half of unique spike-specific TCRs reportedly recognized epitopes outside regions mutated in the B.1.351 and B.1.1.7 variants. Because no samples from the day 14 peak response were available, repertoires could be characterized only after the peak T cell response. Vaccine-associated CD4 TCRs spanned the whole spike protein, with dominant responses in regions 160-218 and 743-854. Participants were mostly white British and included more females than males, and it was suggested by the authors that clonal diversity may have been underestimated.

V is reduced by 6 bases and J by 8 bases, leaving a spacing of 17 bases between them. CDR1 and CDR2, per the germline V gene, are WSHSY and SAAADI. The CDR3 holds 15 amino acids from the cysteine to the phenylalanine. Only CDR3 DNA remains: 45 bases, in frame from the first base. Regarding this clone: There is no known antigen for this receptor. Base qualities are missing; no much larger clone stands one base away.

The CDR3 regions of human TCRbeta chains were analyzed by immunosequencing. As for the authors' bioinformatics: Repertoire TCRs were checked for matches against a reference library of SARS-CoV-2-specific TCRs that had been generated using the MIRA antigen-specificity platform. Breadth was defined as the fraction of unique TCRs that were SARS-CoV-2-associated. Depth was defined as the fraction of total T cells that were SARS-CoV-2-associated. Using the MIRA data, each spike-specific TCR was mapped to the spike region that the TCR reacts to and placed in a CD4 or CD8 class. Log10-transformed breadth and depth values were compared by one-way ANOVA with Sidak's multiple comparisons tests. Not all clones reach the TCRdb copy of this immuneACCESS table, which keeps in-frame sequences only. Checked studies attribute under half of the gap to unresolved V genes and leave the rest unexplained. V, J and clone size reflect that table, while D and trimming were determined from the DNA. For this sample there are 68,000 or so clones; over 60% appear just once. About 12% of the sample comes from the top ten.

Interpreted using the paper, the time point label stands for: baseline before first vaccination. The vaccinee samples were drawn from two UK trials, COV001 and COV002, one of which was a single-blind randomized controlled phase 2/3 trial testing AZD1222 (ChAdOx1 nCoV-19) in healthy adults. For TCRbeta chain sequencing, PBMC samples from trial participants were taken at day 0 and at day 28 after the second dose. Recombination connected TRBV10-2 to TRBJ1-6, with TRBD1 perhaps the D gene, on 6 matching bases. The clonotype comes from an adult in good health. Sequencing used peripheral blood, obtained on day 0 of AZD1222 vaccination. The DNA sequence is as follows: TGCGCCAGCAGGGACCCACAGGGTTTGTATTCACCCCTCCACTTT. Its coded protein is CASRDPQGLYSPLHF.